Following are 18 T cell receptor beta chains from one sample sequenced in a study of vaccination and CD4 T cells after COVID-19. Treatment of the sample: approximately 10-day PBMC culture with coronavirus spike peptide pools or control peptides (ViraFEST assay). No antigens are known for them. Cultured CD4+ T cell DNA was sequenced using the Oncomine TCR Beta short-read assay. TCRdb redid the calling of the PCR reads with MiXCR, one entry per CDR3 protein. The data hold tens of thousands of distinct CDR3 sequences, with roughly 54% observed a single time. What was sequenced was CD4+ T cells from blood, cultured in vitro. The receptors stem from a human donor who had recovered from COVID-19.

The chain is built from TRBV18 and TRBJ1-2; possible D gene TRBD1, 6 bases. This CDR3 has 13 amino acids. Trimming stripped 1 base from V and 4 bases from J, with 7 bases between. The germline gives CDR1 KGHSH, CDR2 LQKENI. Here the CDR3 DNA reads TGTGCCAGCTCACCACAGGACAGCTATGGCTACACCTTC. Translating it yields CASSPQDSYGYTF.

V and J are TRBV20-1 and TRBJ1-4; D gene uncertain. V was trimmed by 7 bases and J by 7 bases, leaving 10 bases between them. Germline CDR1 and CDR2: DFQATT and SNEGSKA (reference sequence). This CDR3 has 11 residues. The CDR3 reads CSGVSIEKLFF. CDR3 nucleotides: TGCAGTGGAGTTAGCATTGAAAAACTGTTTTTT.

The sample holds a few counts of this clonotype. In DNA form, the CDR3 reads TGTGCCAGCAGTGCGGGGACAGGGGGCAGGGATGGCTACACCTTC. It yields the protein CASSAGTGGRDGYTF. The chain joins TRBV6-1 to TRBJ1-2; 12 positions agree with TRBD1. The CDR3 has 15 residues. From germline, CDR1 is MNHNS and CDR2 SASEGT. J was trimmed by 6 bases and V by 4 bases; bases with no gene match: 6.

CDR3 loop: CASSPQGSSEQPQHF. CDR3 DNA: TGTGCCAGCTCACCACAGGGGTCCTCGGAGCAGCCCCAGCATTTT. The chain links TRBV18 to TRBJ1-5; D is possibly TRBD1 (5 bases). Deletions cut 1 base from V and 7 bases from J, with 14 bases between. Germline V gene data show CDR1 as KGHSH and CDR2 as LQKENI. This CDR3 is built from 15 residues.

Note on this clonotype: The junction does not match germline at one end; this may be a read error. The gene calls are TRBV10-3 and TRBJ1-3; D is unclear. This CDR3 contains 14 residues. Per germline, CDR1 ENHRY and CDR2 SYGVKD. CDR3: CASSLRSSGNTIYF. In DNA, the CDR3 is TGTGCCAGCAGTCTCAGAAGCTCTGGAAACACCATATATTTT.

This clonotype was seen a single time. The J gene is TRBJ2-6, the V gene TRBV30; D ambiguous. The CDR3 consists of 13 residues. CDR1 is GTSNPN, CDR2 SVGIG, per germline (reference sequence). The DNA for the CDR3 is TGTGCATGGGTAGCCTCTGGGGCCAACGTCCTGACTTTC. Translated, it gives CAWVASGANVLTF.

This clonotype was found a few times. V and J are TRBV20-1 and TRBJ2-5; 8 nucleotides line up with TRBD1. The CDR3 is made up of 16 amino acids. V gave up 0 bases and J gave up 0 bases; unmatched junction bases: 6. Per the germline V gene, CDR1 is DFQATT and CDR2 is SNEGSKA (reference sequence). The CDR3 spells CSARDRYRGDQETQYF. CDR3 in DNA: TGCAGTGCTAGAGATCGATACAGGGGGGACCAAGAGACCCAGTACTTC.

The rearrangement uses TRBV11-3 and TRBJ2-3; D is unclear. V lost 7 bases and J 1 base, leaving 3 bases between the germline ends. This CDR3 has 11 residues. Germline V gives CDR1 SGHNT, CDR2 YENEEA. CDR3 DNA sequence: TGTGCCAGCACCGGCACAGATACGCAGTATTTT. It yields the protein CASTGTDTQYF.

This clonotype has a single count. The CDR3 reads CASSPGTRTDTQYF. The CDR3 DNA reads TGTGCCAGCAGTCCCGGGACTCGTACAGATACGCAGTATTTT. The chain couples TRBV6-4 to TRBJ2-3; possible D gene TRBD2, 6 bases. The CDR3 contains 14 residues. From germline, CDR1 is MRHNA and CDR2 SNTAGT. V was clipped by 5 bases and J by 3 bases, with 12 bases between them.

J is TRBJ2-1 and V is TRBV11-3, with 9 bases fitting TRBD1. The J segment lost 7 bases and the V segment lost 8 bases, leaving 6 bases of the junction unmatched. The CDR3 has 13 residues. Germline V gene sequence: CDR1 SGHNT, CDR2 YENEEA. Here the CDR3 reads CASAPDRGNEQFF. The CDR3 DNA reads TGTGCCAGCGCACCGGACAGGGGTAATGAGCAGTTCTTC.

The chain couples TRBV29-1 to TRBJ2-2; D is perhaps TRBD1 or TRBD2 (5 bases each). Germline V gene sequence: CDR1 SQVTM, CDR2 ANQGSEA. The CDR3 extends over 14 amino acids. Trimming took off 4 bases at V and 4 bases at J, with 13 bases between the two ends. CDR3 in amino acids: CSVARGVGTGELFF. In DNA form, the CDR3 reads TGCAGCGTTGCTAGGGGAGTCGGCACCGGGGAGCTGTTTTTT.

V and J are TRBV12-3 or TRBV12-4 and TRBJ2-3, with a possible D match to TRBD2 (6 bases). Trimming removed 5 bases at V and 8 bases at J, with 14 bases between. This CDR3 contains 13 residues. This chain's CDR3 is CASSPPRGATQYF. The DNA for the CDR3 is TGTGCCAGCAGTCCCCCGCGGGGAGCTACGCAGTATTTT.

This clonotype has only a few counts. V gene TRBV24-1 combines with J gene TRBJ2-5; D ambiguous. From germline, CDR1 is KGHDR and CDR2 SFDVKD. The germline V and J ends were trimmed by 2 bases and 1 base, with 7 bases remaining between them. This CDR3 spans 14 amino acids. The CDR3 spells CATSDSSRQETQYF. CDR3 nucleotides: TGTGCCACCAGTGATTCCTCCCGCCAAGAGACCCAGTACTTC.

The V and J genes are TRBV12-3 or TRBV12-4 and TRBJ2-2; D perhaps matches TRBD2 (6 bases). Trimming cost V 7 bases and J 4 bases, with 13 bases left between them. There are 14 residues in the CDR3. The CDR3 here is CASTIREPTGELFF. The CDR3 nucleotides read TGTGCCAGCACCATCCGGGAGCCCACCGGGGAGCTGTTTTTT.

Turning to this clonotype: The junction departs from the called germline gene at one end, perhaps through a read error. The chain links TRBV11-2 to TRBJ2-5; tentatively, D is TRBD2 (5 bases). Germline loops: CDR1 SGHAT, CDR2 FQNNGV. The CDR3 contains 13 residues. The CDR3 region has the DNA TGTACCAGCAGCCCGGGAACCCAAGAGACCCAGTACTTC. Its protein product is CTSSPGTQETQYF.

This clonotype has more than one count but fewer than ten. V gene TRBV20-1 combines with J gene TRBJ2-5; maybe TRBD1 (6 bases). The CDR3 is made up of 14 amino acids. Germline assignment: CDR1 DFQATT and CDR2 SNEGSKA (reference sequence). CDR3 nucleotides: TGCAGCCCCAAGGGGGATATAATGGGGGAGACCCAGTACTTC. Translated, it gives CSPKGDIMGETQYF.

The rearrangement uses TRBV27 and TRBJ1-1; D is undetermined. Germline V gives CDR1 MNHEY, CDR2 SMNVEV (reference sequence). V was clipped by 0 bases and J by 0 bases, with 11 bases between them. The CDR3 consists of 16 residues. The CDR3 protein is CASSLSRARVNTEAFF. CDR3 nucleotide sequence: TGTGCCAGCAGTTTATCAAGGGCTCGTGTGAACACTGAAGCTTTCTTT.

The chain combines TRBV7-3 with TRBJ2-3; D unresolved. Trimming stripped 3 bases from V and 4 bases from J, with 11 bases between. The CDR3 length is 14 residues. CDR1 and CDR2 (germline): SGHTA, FQGTGA. The CDR3 sequence is CASSFQGPPDTQYF. Written as DNA, the CDR3 is TGTGCCAGCAGCTTCCAAGGGCCCCCAGATACGCAGTATTTT.